These 7 T cell receptor beta chains were sequenced from one sample in a study of blood T cell repertoires in COVID-19 (dated by TCRdb to between 2020 and 2021). Libraries were constructed by the immunoSEQ multiplex PCR assay. TCRdb took over this immuneACCESS table, retaining in-frame rearrangements with V and J assigned. Such tables are incomplete; in checked studies, under half of the missing clones stem from an unresolved V gene, and the remainder is unexplained. The sample data list about 110,000 clones, and approximately 92% of these were observed just once. Clones ranked in the top ten supply approximately 29% of the sample. Sequenced sample: peripheral blood. These receptors all come from an elderly woman with acute or convalescent COVID-19.

J is TRBJ2-3 and V is TRBV10-3, with TRBD2 as a possible D gene (6 bases). The CDR3 is 14 residues long. The V and J ends lost 2 bases and 5 bases respectively, with 11 bases between them. CDR1 and CDR2 (germline): ENHRY, SYGVKD. The CDR3 sequence: CAISENLAQDTQYF. CDR3 nucleotides: TGTGCCATCAGTGAGAACCTAGCGCAAGATACGCAGTATTTT.

The chain employs TRBV6-5 and TRBJ1-1; TRBD1 aligns across 8 bases. This CDR3 region has 15 residues. The J segment lost 4 bases and the V segment lost 0 bases, leaving 4 bases of the junction unmatched. CDR1 and CDR2 (germline): MNHEY, SVGAGI. As DNA, the CDR3 is TGTGCCAGCAGTTACTCGAGACAGGGGAGCACTGAAGCTTTCTTT. Translation gives CASSYSRQGSTEAFF.

This chain connects TRBV3-1 (or the pseudogene TRBV3-2) to TRBJ2-5; D uncertain. Germline CDR1 is LGHDT and CDR2 is YNNKEL (reference sequence). CDR3 length: 14 residues. Trimming shortened V by 5 bases and J by 1 base, and 11 bases separated the two germline ends. As DNA, the CDR3 is TGTGCCAGCAGCAACCCAGGAATCCAAGAGACCCAGTACTTC. Amino acid sequence: CASSNPGIQETQYF.

This clone appeared a single time. This chain joins TRBV18 and TRBJ2-7; tentatively, D is TRBD2 (6 bases). Germline-derived CDR1 and CDR2 are KGHSH and LQKENI. The V end lost 3 bases, the J end lost 2 bases, and 8 bases lay between the germline ends. The CDR3 loop spans 13 amino acids. CDR3 sequence (DNA): TGTGCCAGCTCACCGGGACTCACCTACGAGCAGTACTTC. Protein product: CASSPGLTYEQYF.

The chain uses TRBV5-5 and TRBJ1-2; TRBD1 matches at 7 bases. The J segment lost 2 bases and the V segment lost 4 bases, leaving 5 bases of the junction unmatched. Germline loops: CDR1 SGHKS, CDR2 YYEKEE (reference sequence). There are 14 residues in the CDR3. Here the CDR3 DNA reads TGTGCCAGCAGCACCCGGGACAGAAACTATGGCTACACCTTC. This translates into CASSTRDRNYGYTF.

V is TRBV11-2 and J is TRBJ2-7, with TRBD1 matching 8 bases. In germline, CDR1 is SGHAT, CDR2 FQNNGV. V lost 0 bases and J lost 4; bases outside the gene matches: 8. The CDR3 extends over 16 amino acids. The CDR3 DNA follows: TGTGCCAGCAGCTTAGATCTGGGGACAGGCGCTTACGAGCAGTACTTC. It specifies CASSLDLGTGAYEQYF.

Points on this clone: The sample has other DNA sequences that encode this CDR3 too. V and J are TRBV30 and TRBJ1-3, with D uncertain. The CDR3 spans 12 residues. Germline loops: CDR1 GTSNPN, CDR2 SVGIG (reference sequence). The V end was cut by 4 bases, the J end by 1 base, with 5 bases between. The CDR3 here is CAWTVSGNTIYF. DNA of the CDR3: TGTGCCTGGACAGTTTCTGGAAACACCATATATTTT.